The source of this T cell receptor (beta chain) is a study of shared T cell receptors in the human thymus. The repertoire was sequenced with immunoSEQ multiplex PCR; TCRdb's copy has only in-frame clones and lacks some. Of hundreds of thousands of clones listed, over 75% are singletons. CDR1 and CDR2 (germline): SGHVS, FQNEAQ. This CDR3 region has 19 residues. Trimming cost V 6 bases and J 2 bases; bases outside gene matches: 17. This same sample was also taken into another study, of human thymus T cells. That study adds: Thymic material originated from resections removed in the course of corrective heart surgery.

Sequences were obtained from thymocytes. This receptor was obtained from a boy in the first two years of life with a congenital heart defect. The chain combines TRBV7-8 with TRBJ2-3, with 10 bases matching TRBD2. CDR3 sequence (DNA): TGTGCCAGCAGTATCTTAGGGGCTAGCGGGAGTGGGCACACAGATACGCAGTATTTT. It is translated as CASSILGASGSGHTDTQYF.